What follows are 30 T cell receptor beta chains derived from one specimen sequenced in a study of blood T cell repertoires in COVID-19. Using immunoSEQ multiplex PCR, the repertoire was profiled, and TCRdb retains in-frame clones only, with some absent. The data contain approximately 200,000 clones, 85% of them singletons. Material: PBMCs or T cells enriched from blood (not recorded which). Receptors originate from a man aged 35 to 55 who had recovered from COVID-19.

V gene TRBV3-1 (or the pseudogene TRBV3-2) combines with J gene TRBJ1-3, with unresolved D. Trimming took off 5 bases at V and 4 bases at J, with 12 bases between the two ends. The germline V gene has CDR1 LGHDT and CDR2 YNNKEL (reference sequence). This CDR3 is 14 amino acids long. For the CDR3, the DNA is TGTGCCAGCAGCGAGCGAGTTTTCGGAAACACCATATATTTT. Protein: CASSERVFGNTIYF.

The V and J genes are TRBV18 and TRBJ2-7; 7 nucleotides align to TRBD2. After removal of 1 base from V and 9 bases from J, the junction contained 6 bases not matched to a gene. This CDR3 spans 13 amino acids. CDR1 and CDR2 (germline): KGHSH, LQKENI. CDR3 loop: CASSPRGGPGQYF. The CDR3 bases are TGTGCCAGCTCACCACGGGGAGGGCCCGGGCAGTACTTC.

The chain has TRBV6-5 and TRBJ1-3; 8 bases are a match to TRBD1. V was clipped by 8 bases and J by 0 bases; unmatched bases: 3. Germline CDR1 reads MNHEY; CDR2 reads SVGAGI. This CDR3 contains 14 residues. The chain's CDR3 is CASGTGRSGNTIYF. The CDR3 nucleotides read TGTGCCAGCGGGACAGGCCGCTCTGGAAACACCATATATTTT.

This sequence joins TRBV24-1 and TRBJ2-3, with 10 nucleotides matching TRBD2. The CDR3 is 16 amino acids. Germline V gives CDR1 KGHDR, CDR2 SFDVKD. Losses at the gene ends were 1 base for V and 3 bases for J; bases not matched to a gene: 3. Here the CDR3 reads CATSDLAGGGTDTQYF. The CDR3 DNA follows: TGTGCCACCAGTGATTTAGCGGGAGGGGGAACAGATACGCAGTATTTT.

The V and J genes are TRBV3-1 (or the pseudogene TRBV3-2) and TRBJ1-2, with TRBD1 matching over 9 bases. Trimming took 2 bases from V and 4 from J; bases not matched to a gene: 5. CDR3 length equals 15 residues. Germline-derived CDR1 and CDR2 are LGHDT and YNNKEL (reference sequence). The DNA for the CDR3 is TGTGCCAGCAGCCAACGGGACAGGGATGTCTATGGCTACACCTTC. The encoded protein is CASSQRDRDVYGYTF.

V gene TRBV6-2 or TRBV6-3 combines with J gene TRBJ2-7, with D hard to call. Germline values: CDR1 MNHEY, CDR2 SVGEGT. The CDR3 spans 17 residues. With 2 bases removed from V and 0 bases from J, the gap between germline ends came to 17 bases. The CDR3 is CASSYPIQRFSSYEQYF. The CDR3 region has the DNA TGTGCCAGCAGTTACCCCATCCAGCGTTTCAGCTCCTACGAGCAGTACTTC.

The chain uses TRBV15 and TRBJ1-1; D might be TRBD1 (5 bases). The CDR3 is 14 residues long. Between the trimmed V and J ends, which lost 3 bases and 0 bases, there was a span of 8 bases. Germline CDR1 is LNHNV and CDR2 is YYDKDF (reference sequence). The CDR3 reads CATSSDRMNTEAFF. CDR3 DNA: TGTGCCACCAGCAGTGACAGAATGAACACTGAAGCTTTCTTT.

The chain carries TRBV15 and TRBJ2-3; D is unclear. From germline, CDR1 is LNHNV and CDR2 YYDKDF (reference sequence). The CDR3 has 16 residues. V lost 5 bases to trimming and J lost 0 bases, with 15 bases between them. The CDR3, as DNA: TGTGCCACCAGCGCACCCAGCGACGGTAGCACAGATACGCAGTATTTT. Translating gives CATSAPSDGSTDTQYF.

V is TRBV6-5 and J is TRBJ2-1, with 8 bases fitting TRBD2. Germline trimming cut 6 bases from V and 6 bases from J; bases unmatched to any gene: 10. CDR1 is MNHEY and CDR2 is SVGAGI in the germline V gene. This CDR3 region has 15 residues. The CDR3 DNA reads TGTGCCAGCAGAGACGCGGGAGGCCAGGGCAATGAGCAGTTCTTC. Protein product: CASRDAGGQGNEQFF.

The chain uses TRBV9 and TRBJ2-1, with 11 bases lining up with TRBD2. Germline lookup yields CDR1 SGDLS and CDR2 YYNGEE. The ends lost 3 bases at V and 6 bases at J; junction bases unmatched: 8. The CDR3 is 16 amino acids. The CDR3 coding sequence is TGTGCCAGCAGCGGAACCGCTAGCGGGAGGCTCAATGAGCAGTTCTTC. Protein: CASSGTASGRLNEQFF.

This clone was seen only once. This chain links TRBV6-5 with TRBJ2-7; 7 bases agree with TRBD1. Trimming took 8 bases from V and 0 from J; bases not matched to a gene: 10. This CDR3 spans 15 amino acids. CDR1 MNHEY and CDR2 SVGAGI come from the germline V gene. The CDR3 region is CASRPPGTASYEQYF. In DNA form, the CDR3 reads TGTGCCAGCCGACCACCCGGGACAGCCTCCTACGAGCAGTACTTC.

The chain is built from TRBV6-1 and TRBJ2-5; D unresolved. The germline CDR1 and CDR2 sequences are MNHNS and SASEGT. The CDR3 is made up of 13 amino acids. With 2 bases removed from V and 5 bases from J, the gap between germline ends came to 9 bases. This CDR3 is CASSEMSEETQYF. In DNA, the CDR3 is TGTGCCAGCAGTGAAATGAGTGAGGAGACCCAGTACTTC.

The CDR3: CASRSTGTGDGNEQFF. Here the CDR3 DNA reads TGTGCCAGCAGATCTACCGGGACAGGGGACGGTAATGAGCAGTTCTTC. The V and J genes are TRBV28 and TRBJ2-1; 10 nucleotides align to TRBD1. V lost 6 bases, J lost 7 bases, and 12 bases stayed unmatched. From germline, CDR1 is MDHEN and CDR2 SYDVKM. The CDR3 runs to 16 residues.

The gene calls are TRBV14 and TRBJ2-7, with TRBD2 identical over 7 bases. This CDR3 region has 14 residues. Germline V lookup: CDR1 SGHDN, CDR2 FVKESK. V lost 3 bases to trimming and J lost 4 bases; unmatched junction nucleotides: 6. The CDR3: CASSQKAGPYEQYF. The DNA of the CDR3 is TGTGCCAGCAGCCAGAAAGCGGGACCGTACGAGCAGTACTTC.

This sequence joins TRBV3-1 (or the pseudogene TRBV3-2) and TRBJ2-1, with TRBD2 matching over 10 bases. J lost 0 bases, V lost 4 bases, and 3 bases had no gene match. The CDR3 has 16 residues. Germline assignment: CDR1 LGHDT and CDR2 YNNKEL (reference sequence). The CDR3 nucleotides are TGTGCCAGCAGCCCCGGGACTAGCGTCTCCTACAATGAGCAGTTCTTC. Translated, it gives CASSPGTSVSYNEQFF.

The chain links TRBV4-3 to TRBJ2-3, with 8 bases lining up with TRBD2. V shed 1 base, J shed 1 base, and the junction held 13 bases outside the gene matches. Germline lookup yields CDR1 LGHNA and CDR2 YSLEER. The CDR3 contains 19 residues. The CDR3 loop reads CASSQVPDYMREGTDTQYF. CDR3 DNA sequence: TGCGCCAGCAGCCAAGTCCCCGACTATATGCGGGAGGGCACAGATACGCAGTATTTT.

The CDR3 reads CASSFQAVSYEQYF. Written as DNA, the CDR3 is TGCGCCAGCAGCTTTCAAGCGGTATCCTACGAGCAGTACTTC. The chain carries TRBV5-1 and TRBJ2-7; maybe TRBD2 (5 bases). Trimming shortened V by 2 bases and J by 1 base, and 10 bases separated the two germline ends. The CDR3 is 14 residues long. CDR1 and CDR2 from the germline V gene are SGHRS and YFSETQ.

The chain combines TRBV19 with TRBJ2-7; 7 bases align to TRBD1. This CDR3 has 13 residues. From germline, CDR1 is LNHDA and CDR2 SQIVND (reference sequence). V gave up 11 bases and J gave up 4 bases; unmatched junction bases: 11. The CDR3 loop is CASRGGDCYEQYF. CDR3 DNA sequence: TGTGCCTCCAGAGGGGGCGATTGTTACGAGCAGTACTTC.

J is TRBJ1-5 and V is TRBV28, with D uncertain. From germline, CDR1 is MDHEN and CDR2 SYDVKM. The CDR3 runs 14 residues. Trimming took 5 bases from V and 0 from J, leaving 8 bases between them. This chain's CDR3 is CASSQVLSNQPQHF. CDR3 bases: TGTGCCAGCAGTCAGGTTCTTAGCAATCAGCCCCAGCATTTT.

Only one count was recorded for this clone. The chain recombines TRBV2 with TRBJ1-5; D not resolved. V was trimmed by 2 bases and J by 0 bases, leaving 8 bases between them. This CDR3 region has 15 residues. Per the germline V gene, CDR1 is SNHLY and CDR2 is FYNNEI. The CDR3 region has the DNA TGTGCCAGCAGTGAAACCGGGGTTAGCAATCAGCCCCAGCATTTT. Protein sequence: CASSETGVSNQPQHF.

The chain employs TRBV25-1 and TRBJ1-2; tentative D call: TRBD1 (5 bases). CDR1 and CDR2 from the germline V gene are MGHDK and SYGVNS. V was shortened by 6 bases and J by 3 bases, with 11 bases between the two germline ends. The CDR3 covers 13 residues. The DNA for the CDR3 is TGTGCCAGCAGCGGAGGGGCCGACTATGGCTACACCTTC. As protein: CASSGGADYGYTF.

The chain uses TRBV5-4 and TRBJ2-5, with D perhaps TRBD1 (6 bases). Trimming shortened V by 4 bases and J by 3 bases, and 13 bases separated the two germline ends. Germline V gene lookup returns CDR1 SGHNT and CDR2 YYREEE (reference sequence). This CDR3 region has 14 residues. CDR3 coding DNA: TGTGCCAGCAGCCAGGAACCAGGGGAAGAGACCCAGTACTTC. It codes for CASSQEPGEETQYF.

This chain joins TRBV5-4 and TRBJ1-2; the match to TRBD1 covers 10 bases. V was pared by 4 bases and J by 7 bases, with 4 bases of the junction left unmatched. CDR3 length: 13 residues. Germline CDR1 and CDR2: SGHNT and YYREEE (reference sequence). The CDR3 here is CASSLTGGGGYTF. CDR3 coding DNA: TGTGCCAGCAGCCTGACAGGGGGCGGTGGCTACACCTTC. The entire variable domain, with the rest obtained from reference TRBV5-4 and TRBJ1-2, is as follows: ETGVTQSPTHLIKTRGQQVTLRCSSQSGHNTVSWYQQALGQGPQFIFQYYREEENGRGNFPPRFSGLQFPNYSSELNVNALELDDSALYLCASSLTGGGGYTFGSGTRLTVV.

The chain links TRBV6-5 to TRBJ2-1; 7 bases map to TRBD1. The length of the CDR3 is 14 residues. Germline trimming cut 6 bases from V and 5 bases from J; bases unmatched to any gene: 7. The V gene's germline CDR1 is MNHEY and CDR2 SVGAGI. For the CDR3, the DNA is TGTGCCAGCAGGGGAAGGGGGCTTAACAATGAGCAGTTCTTC. This codes for CASRGRGLNNEQFF.

The J gene is TRBJ2-1, the V gene TRBV29-1; TRBD2 matches 9 bases. The CDR3 consists of 15 residues. Germline V CDR1 and CDR2: SQVTM, ANQGSEA. Trimming cost V 4 bases and J 3 bases; bases outside gene matches: 7. The CDR3 reads CSVVFSSGDYNEQFF. CDR3 coding DNA: TGCAGCGTTGTGTTTTCTAGCGGGGACTACAATGAGCAGTTCTTC.

The chain joins TRBV5-4 to TRBJ2-7; D remains ambiguous. Looked up from germline, CDR1 is SGHNT and CDR2 is YYREEE (reference sequence). This CDR3 contains 13 residues. Trimming shortened V by 4 bases and J by 5 bases, and 13 bases separated the two germline ends. CDR3 residues: CASSQEVKNEQYF. The CDR3 DNA reads as TGTGCCAGCAGCCAGGAAGTAAAAAACGAGCAGTACTTC.

This chain joins TRBV28 and TRBJ2-1; D might be TRBD1 (6 bases). Trimming pared 3 bases from V and 12 bases from J, leaving 18 bases between. Germline CDR1 MDHEN, CDR2 SYDVKM. The CDR3 length is 14 residues. The CDR3 DNA reads TGTGCCAGCAGTTTCGGGACAAGCTACATAGGGCAGTTCTTC. Its translation: CASSFGTSYIGQFF.

This rearrangement joins TRBV4-2 to TRBJ2-1, with D maybe TRBD2 (5 bases). The V and J ends lost 2 bases and 3 bases respectively, with 8 bases between them. The CDR3 has 14 amino acids. Germline CDR1 LGHNA, CDR2 YNFKEQ. As DNA, the CDR3 is TGTGCCAGCAGCCAACCCGACTACTACAATGAGCAGTTCTTC. Protein: CASSQPDYYNEQFF.

This clone has only a few counts. The chain recombines TRBV3-1 (or the pseudogene TRBV3-2) with TRBJ2-7, with 7 bases aligning to TRBD2. Trimming took 2 bases from V and 2 from J; bases not matched to a gene: 9. Germline V gene sequence: CDR1 LGHDT, CDR2 YNNKEL (reference sequence). The CDR3 length is 16 residues. CDR3 sequence: CASSQSGGSKTYEQYF. The CDR3 nucleotides are TGTGCCAGCAGCCAATCTGGCGGGAGTAAAACCTACGAGCAGTACTTC.

The chain couples TRBV9 to TRBJ1-4; weak D call: TRBD1 (5 bases). CDR3 length equals 16 residues. V lost 2 bases and J lost 0, with 11 bases in between. Germline CDR1 SGDLS, CDR2 YYNGEE. The DNA of the CDR3 is TGTGCCAGCAGCGTGGGACTTGGGGCAACTAATGAAAAACTGTTTTTT. It specifies CASSVGLGATNEKLFF.